Presented here are 3 T cell receptor beta chains from one specimen sequenced in a study of blood T cell repertoires in COVID-19. Data came from immunoSEQ multiplex PCR; TCRdb stores just in-frame clones and leaves some out. This table holds about 310,000 clones, around nine tenths found once. The material sequenced was peripheral blood. The source is a man aged 45 to 65 with active or convalescent COVID-19.

The chain combines TRBV7-9 with TRBJ1-4, with 7 bases lining up with TRBD1. The CDR3 is 17 residues long. CDR1 and CDR2 (germline): SEHNR, FQNEAQ (reference sequence). V gave up 1 base and J gave up 3 bases; unmatched junction bases: 8. In DNA, the CDR3 is TGTGCCAGCAGCTTAGGAAGCACCGGGACAGCTAATGAAAAACTGTTTTTT. Its protein is CASSLGSTGTANEKLFF.

Comment on this clone: This sample also contains other DNA sequences that code for the same CDR3. The chain carries TRBV18 and TRBJ2-1; possible D gene TRBD2, 6 bases. The CDR3 consists of 13 residues. V lost 3 bases to trimming and J lost 4 bases, with 7 bases between them. Germline V gene data show CDR1 as KGHSH and CDR2 as LQKENI. CDR3 nucleotides: TGTGCCAGCTCACCGGGGGGATACAATGAGCAGTTCTTC. Amino acid sequence: CASSPGGYNEQFF.

This rearrangement joins TRBV25-1 to TRBJ2-7, with 7 bases fitting TRBD1. Trimming took 6 bases from V and 1 from J; bases not matched to a gene: 0. Germline values: CDR1 MGHDK, CDR2 SYGVNS. The CDR3 consists of 12 residues. DNA for the CDR3: TGTGCCAGCAGACAGGGGTCCTACGAGCAGTACTTC. As protein: CASRQGSYEQYF.